This entry features one T cell receptor (beta chain) sequence. The sample belongs to a study of blood T cell repertoires in COVID-19. Measured with immunoSEQ multiplex PCR; TCRdb has only the in-frame clones, and not every one. The sample consists of some 48,000 clones, around four fifths of them appearing once. Sequencing was done on a sample of peripheral blood. This receptor was taken from a human donor with acute or convalescent COVID-19. The donor label of this sample is uncertain.

CDR3 in DNA: TGTGCCAAGCCGATCCGGACAGGAGAGCGACATCGTGCACAAGAGACCCAGTACTTC. It is translated as CAKPIRTGERHRAQETQYF. The chain employs TRBV19 and TRBJ2-5; 7 nucleotides line up with TRBD1. The CDR3 is 19 residues long. Germline CDR1 and CDR2: LNHDA and SQIVND (reference sequence). V lost 10 bases and J lost 2; bases outside the gene matches: 25.